This is a list of T cell receptor beta chains from one sample in a study of Graves' ophthalmopathy and Graves' hyperthyroidism. Each CDR3 protein is one row after TCRdb ran MiXCR on the multiplex PCR reads. The sample includes about 390,000 distinct CDR3 sequences, approximately 15% of them seen just once. The sequenced sample consisted of peripheral blood. The receptors come from a woman aged 18-29 years with stable Graves' hyperthyroidism. CDR3s leave out the opening cysteine and the closing phenylalanine or tryptophan. Fields, in order: D gene, clone size, V gene, CDR3 protein. D genes are given only for firm matches. Not all rows give a size; the values are once, few, many and, for expanded clones, a class.

D gene: TRBD1
clone size: many
V gene: TRBV6-2/TRBV6-3
CDR3 protein: ASRSGTGGYEQY

D gene: NA
clone size: many
V gene: TRBV12-3/TRBV12-4
CDR3 protein: ASNLNLGTGELF

D gene: NA
clone size: NA
V gene: TRBV29-1
CDR3 protein: SVEGLEPQETQY

D gene: TRBD1
clone size: NA
V gene: TRBV20-1
CDR3 protein: SVRKWDSGTMGTRYNEQF

D gene: NA
clone size: many
V gene: TRBV12-3/TRBV12-4
CDR3 protein: ASSFGVEAF

D gene: NA
clone size: many
V gene: TRBV20-1
CDR3 protein: SAGPLRNNQPQH

D gene: TRBD1
clone size: many
V gene: TRBV7-2
CDR3 protein: ASSLGQGVGEQY

D gene: NA
clone size: many
V gene: TRBV6-1
CDR3 protein: ASKRGLISNQPQH

D gene: TRBD1
clone size: many
V gene: TRBV12-3/TRBV12-4
CDR3 protein: ASSFGRGRGYT

D gene: NA
clone size: many
V gene: TRBV29-1
CDR3 protein: SFEDRINTEAF

D gene: NA
clone size: NA
V gene: TRBV12-3/TRBV12-4
CDR3 protein: ASSTGPSNYGYT

D gene: TRBD2
clone size: many
V gene: TRBV29-1
CDR3 protein: SVELLAGEETQY

D gene: NA
clone size: many
V gene: TRBV10-3
CDR3 protein: AISELYTEAF

D gene: NA
clone size: few
V gene: TRBV5-1
CDR3 protein: ASSLTVDSNQPQH

D gene: TRBD1
clone size: many
V gene: TRBV6-5
CDR3 protein: ASSYSGTGSNTEAF